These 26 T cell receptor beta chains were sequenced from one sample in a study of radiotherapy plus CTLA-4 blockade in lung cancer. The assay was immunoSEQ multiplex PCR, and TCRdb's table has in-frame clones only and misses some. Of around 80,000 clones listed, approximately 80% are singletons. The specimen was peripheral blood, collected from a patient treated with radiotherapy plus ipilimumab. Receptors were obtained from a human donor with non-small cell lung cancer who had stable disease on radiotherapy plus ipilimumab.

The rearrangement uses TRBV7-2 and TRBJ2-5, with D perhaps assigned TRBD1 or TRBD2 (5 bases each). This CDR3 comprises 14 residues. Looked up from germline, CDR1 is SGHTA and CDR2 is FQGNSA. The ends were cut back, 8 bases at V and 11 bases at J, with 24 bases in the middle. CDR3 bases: TGTGCCAGCCGCTCTTCACCCGGGACCGTAACTCAGTACTTC. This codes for CASRSSPGTVTQYF.

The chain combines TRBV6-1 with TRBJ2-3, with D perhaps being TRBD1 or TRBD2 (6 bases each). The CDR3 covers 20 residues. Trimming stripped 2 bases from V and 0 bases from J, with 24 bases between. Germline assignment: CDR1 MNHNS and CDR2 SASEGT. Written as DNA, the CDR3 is TGTGCCAGCAGTGAACGGACTTCCAAGGGGGGATACTCTAGCACAGATACGCAGTATTTT. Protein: CASSERTSKGGYSSTDTQYF.

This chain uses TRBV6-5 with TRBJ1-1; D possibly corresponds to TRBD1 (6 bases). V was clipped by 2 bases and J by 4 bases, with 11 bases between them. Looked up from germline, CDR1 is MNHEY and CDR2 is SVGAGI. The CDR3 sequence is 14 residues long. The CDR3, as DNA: TGTGCCAGCAGTTACCTAACAGGGAGCACTGAAGCTTTCTTT. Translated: CASSYLTGSTEAFF.

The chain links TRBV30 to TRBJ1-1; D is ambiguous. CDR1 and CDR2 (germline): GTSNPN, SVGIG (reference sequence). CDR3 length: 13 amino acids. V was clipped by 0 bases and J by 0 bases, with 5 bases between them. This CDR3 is CAWSVGMNTEAFF. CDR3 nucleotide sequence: TGTGCCTGGAGTGTGGGTATGAACACTGAAGCTTTCTTT.

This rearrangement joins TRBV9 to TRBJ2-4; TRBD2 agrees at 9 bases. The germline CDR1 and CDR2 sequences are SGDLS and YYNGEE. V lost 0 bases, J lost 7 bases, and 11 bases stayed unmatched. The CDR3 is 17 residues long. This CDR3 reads CASSVAGAQTSGNIQYF. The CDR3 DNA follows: TGTGCCAGCAGCGTAGCAGGGGCCCAAACTAGCGGGAACATTCAGTACTTC.

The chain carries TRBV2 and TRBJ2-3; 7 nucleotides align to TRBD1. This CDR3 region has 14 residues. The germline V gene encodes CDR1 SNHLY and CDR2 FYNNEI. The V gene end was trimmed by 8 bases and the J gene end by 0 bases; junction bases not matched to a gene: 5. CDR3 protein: CASQGQFSTDTQYF. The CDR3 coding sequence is TGTGCCAGCCAGGGACAGTTTAGCACAGATACGCAGTATTTT.

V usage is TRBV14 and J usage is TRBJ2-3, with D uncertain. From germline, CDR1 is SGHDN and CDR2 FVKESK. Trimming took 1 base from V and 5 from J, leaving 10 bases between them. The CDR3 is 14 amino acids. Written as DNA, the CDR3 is TGTGCCAGCAGCCAAGCCCCCCGCAGAGATACGCAGTATTTT. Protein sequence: CASSQAPRRDTQYF.

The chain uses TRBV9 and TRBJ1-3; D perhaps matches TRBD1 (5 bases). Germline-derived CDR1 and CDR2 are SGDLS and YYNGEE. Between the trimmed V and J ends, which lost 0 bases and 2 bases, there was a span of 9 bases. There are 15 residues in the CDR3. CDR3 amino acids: CASSVEVGAGNTIYF. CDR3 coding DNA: TGTGCCAGCAGCGTAGAGGTAGGGGCTGGAAACACCATATATTTT.

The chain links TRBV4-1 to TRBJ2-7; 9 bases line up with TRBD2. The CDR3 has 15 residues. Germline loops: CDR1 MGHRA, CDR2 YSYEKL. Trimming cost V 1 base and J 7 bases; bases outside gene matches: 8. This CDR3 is CASSQGHSGSGEQYF. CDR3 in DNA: TGCGCCAGCAGCCAAGGCCATAGCGGGAGCGGGGAGCAGTACTTC.

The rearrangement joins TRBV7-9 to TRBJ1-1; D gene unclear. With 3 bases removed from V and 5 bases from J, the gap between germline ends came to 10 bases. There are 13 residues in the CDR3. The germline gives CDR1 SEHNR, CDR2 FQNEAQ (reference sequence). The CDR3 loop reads CASSFNPWTEAFF. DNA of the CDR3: TGTGCCAGCAGCTTTAACCCTTGGACTGAAGCTTTCTTT.

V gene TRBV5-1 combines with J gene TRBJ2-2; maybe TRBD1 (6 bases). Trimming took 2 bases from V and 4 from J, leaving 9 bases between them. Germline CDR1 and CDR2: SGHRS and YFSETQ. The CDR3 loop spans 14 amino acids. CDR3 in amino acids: CASSLQGATGELFF. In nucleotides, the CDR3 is TGCGCCAGCAGCTTACAGGGAGCCACCGGGGAGCTGTTTTTT.

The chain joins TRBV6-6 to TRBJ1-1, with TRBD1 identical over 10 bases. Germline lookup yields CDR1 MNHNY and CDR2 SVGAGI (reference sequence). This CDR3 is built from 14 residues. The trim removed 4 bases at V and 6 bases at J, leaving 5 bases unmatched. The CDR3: CASSLGQGIAEAFF. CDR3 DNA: TGTGCCAGCAGTTTGGGACAGGGGATCGCTGAAGCTTTCTTT.

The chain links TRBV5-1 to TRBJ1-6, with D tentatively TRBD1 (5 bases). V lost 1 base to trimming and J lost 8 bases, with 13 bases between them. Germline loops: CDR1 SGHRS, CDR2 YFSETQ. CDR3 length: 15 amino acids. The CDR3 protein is CASSLQQEIDSPLHF. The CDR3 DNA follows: TGCGCCAGCAGCTTGCAACAGGAGATTGATTCACCCCTCCACTTT.

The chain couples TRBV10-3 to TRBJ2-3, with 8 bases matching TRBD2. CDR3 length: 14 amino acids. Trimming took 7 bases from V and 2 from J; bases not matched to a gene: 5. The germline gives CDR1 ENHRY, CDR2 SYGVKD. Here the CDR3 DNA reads TGTGCCATCAAGACGGGGGGGACCACAGATACGCAGTATTTT. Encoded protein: CAIKTGGTTDTQYF.

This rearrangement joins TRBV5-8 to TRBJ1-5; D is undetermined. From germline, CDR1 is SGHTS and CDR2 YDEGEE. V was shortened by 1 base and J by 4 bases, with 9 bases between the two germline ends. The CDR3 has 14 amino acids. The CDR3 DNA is TGTGCCAGCAGCTTGAACAGTCTTAATCAGCCCCAGCATTTT. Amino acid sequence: CASSLNSLNQPQHF.

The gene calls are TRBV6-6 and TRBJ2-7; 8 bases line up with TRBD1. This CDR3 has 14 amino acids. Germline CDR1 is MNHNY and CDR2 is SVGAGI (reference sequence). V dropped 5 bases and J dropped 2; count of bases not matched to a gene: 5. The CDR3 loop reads CASSQGQGTYEQYF. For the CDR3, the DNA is TGTGCCAGCAGTCAAGGACAGGGTACCTACGAGCAGTACTTC.

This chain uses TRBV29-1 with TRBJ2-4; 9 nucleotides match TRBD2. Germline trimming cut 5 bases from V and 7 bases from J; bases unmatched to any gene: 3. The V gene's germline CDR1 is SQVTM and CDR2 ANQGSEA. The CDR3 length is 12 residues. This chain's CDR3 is CSVFSGSNIQYF. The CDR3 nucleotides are TGCAGCGTTTTTAGCGGGAGTAACATTCAGTACTTC.

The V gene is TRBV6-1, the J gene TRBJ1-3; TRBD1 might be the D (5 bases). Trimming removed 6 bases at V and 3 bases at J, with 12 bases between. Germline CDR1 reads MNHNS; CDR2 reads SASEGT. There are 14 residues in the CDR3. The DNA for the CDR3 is TGTGCCAGCAGAGACAATACAGGTGGAAACACCATATATTTT. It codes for CASRDNTGGNTIYF.

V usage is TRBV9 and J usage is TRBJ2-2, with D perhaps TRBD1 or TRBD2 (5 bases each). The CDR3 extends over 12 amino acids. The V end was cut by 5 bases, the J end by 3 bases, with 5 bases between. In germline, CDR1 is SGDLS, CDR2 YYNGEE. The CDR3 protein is CASRGDTGELFF. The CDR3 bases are TGTGCCAGCAGGGGGGACACCGGGGAGCTGTTTTTT.

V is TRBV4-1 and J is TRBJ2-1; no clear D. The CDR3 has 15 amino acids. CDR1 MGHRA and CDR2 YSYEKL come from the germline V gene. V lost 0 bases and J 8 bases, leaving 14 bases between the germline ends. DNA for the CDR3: TGCGCCAGCAGCCAAGAAACTCCCTCTCCCGATGAGCAGTTCTTC. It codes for CASSQETPSPDEQFF.

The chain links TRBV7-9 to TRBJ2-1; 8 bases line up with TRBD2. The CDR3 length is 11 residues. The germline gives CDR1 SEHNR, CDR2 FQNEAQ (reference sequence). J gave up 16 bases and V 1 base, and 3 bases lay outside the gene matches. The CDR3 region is CASSLGGGPFF. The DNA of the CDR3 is TGTGCCAGCAGCTTAGGCGGGGGGCCTTTCTTC.

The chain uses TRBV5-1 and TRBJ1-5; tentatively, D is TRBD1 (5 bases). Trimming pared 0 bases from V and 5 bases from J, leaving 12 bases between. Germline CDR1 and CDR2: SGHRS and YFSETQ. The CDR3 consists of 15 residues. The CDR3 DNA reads TGCGCCAGCAGCTTGGCTGGGGGGTCGTATCAGCCCCAGCATTTT. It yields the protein CASSLAGGSYQPQHF.

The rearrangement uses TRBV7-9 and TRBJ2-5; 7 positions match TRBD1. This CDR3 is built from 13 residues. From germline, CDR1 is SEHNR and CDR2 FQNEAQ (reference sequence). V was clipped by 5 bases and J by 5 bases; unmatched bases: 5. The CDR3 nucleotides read TGTGCCAGCAGCCACAGGGGCGGGGAGACCCAGTACTTC. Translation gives CASSHRGGETQYF.

CDR3: CSVEAPDRGEKLFF. CDR3 nucleotides: TGCAGCGTTGAAGCCCCGGACAGGGGTGAAAAACTGTTTTTT. The rearrangement joins TRBV29-1 to TRBJ1-4; 9 nucleotides align to TRBD1. CDR1 is SQVTM, CDR2 ANQGSEA, per germline. This CDR3 is 14 amino acids long. V was clipped by 1 base and J by 7 bases; unmatched bases: 4. Full variable domain (outside the CDR3, taken from reference TRBV29-1 and TRBJ1-4): SAVISQKPSRDICQRGTSLTIQCQVDSQVTMMFWYRQQPGQSLTLIATANQGSEATYESGFVIDKFPISRPNLTFSTLTVSNMSPEDSSIYLCSVEAPDRGEKLFFGSGTQLSVL.

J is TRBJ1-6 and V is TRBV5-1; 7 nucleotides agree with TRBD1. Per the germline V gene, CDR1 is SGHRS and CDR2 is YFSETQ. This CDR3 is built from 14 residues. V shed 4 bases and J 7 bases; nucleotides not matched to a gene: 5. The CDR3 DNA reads TGCGCCAGCAGCGCGGGACAGAGGAATTCACCCCTCCACTTT. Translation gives CASSAGQRNSPLHF.

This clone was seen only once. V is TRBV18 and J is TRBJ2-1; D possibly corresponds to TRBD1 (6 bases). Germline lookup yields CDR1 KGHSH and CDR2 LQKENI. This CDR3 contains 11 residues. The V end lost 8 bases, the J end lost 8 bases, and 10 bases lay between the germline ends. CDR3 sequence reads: CASGKGDEQFF. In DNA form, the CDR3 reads TGTGCCAGCGGCAAGGGGGATGAGCAGTTCTTC.